A single sample is the source of the 32 T cell receptor beta chains below, sequenced in a study of T cells in Graves' hyperthyroidism and ophthalmopathy. From RNA transcripts, TCR beta CDR3 regions were amplified. TCR CDR3 underwent first-round RT-PCR with the HTBI primer set. Each CDR3 protein is one row after TCRdb ran MiXCR on the multiplex PCR reads. The sample consists of 650,000 to 750,000 distinct CDR3 sequences, 12% to 15% of them appearing once. Source material: blood. The receptors shown here come from a woman aged 18-29 years with Graves' hyperthyroidism.

J is TRBJ2-2 and V is TRBV29-1; TRBD2 matches at 9 bases. The CDR3 length is 15 residues. V lost 6 bases and J lost 8; bases outside the gene matches: 13. Germline V gives CDR1 SQVTM, CDR2 ANQGSEA. The CDR3 is CSVGGLSSGSGELFF. Here the CDR3 DNA reads TGCAGCGTCGGGGGCTTGAGTAGCGGGAGTGGGGAGCTGTTTTTT.

The chain employs TRBV4-3 and TRBJ1-1, with D unclear. The length of the CDR3 is 13 residues. Germline CDR1 reads LGHNA; CDR2 reads YSLEER. With 8 bases removed from V and 0 bases from J, the gap between germline ends came to 10 bases. In nucleotides, the CDR3 is TGCGCCAGCGGCGGGCTAATGAACACTGAAGCTTTCTTT. Protein sequence: CASGGLMNTEAFF.

In its sample, this clonotype was seen many times. The CDR3 loop is CASSPGGNNEQFF. CDR3 nucleotides: TGTGCCAGCTCACCAGGGGGAAACAATGAGCAGTTCTTC. The chain joins TRBV18 to TRBJ2-1; D is tentatively TRBD1 or TRBD2 (5 bases each). The V end was cut by 2 bases, the J end by 5 bases, with 7 bases between. The CDR3 sequence is 13 residues long. From germline, CDR1 is KGHSH and CDR2 LQKENI.

At least ten counts were recorded for this clonotype. The chain carries TRBV28 and TRBJ2-7; maybe TRBD1 (5 bases). Germline V lookup: CDR1 MDHEN, CDR2 SYDVKM. Trimming stripped 4 bases from V and 5 bases from J, with 12 bases between. This CDR3 comprises 13 residues. The CDR3 DNA reads TGTGCCAGCAGTTGGGGCACTGGGAACGAGCAGTACTTC. Its translation: CASSWGTGNEQYF. The full variable domain, its missing parts supplied by reference TRBV28 and TRBJ2-7, is DVKVTQSSRYLVKRTGEKVFLECVQDMDHENMFWYRQDPGLGLRLIYFSYDVKMKEKGDIPEGYSVSREKKERFSLILESASTNQTSMYLCASSWGTGNEQYFGPGTRLTVT.

This clonotype was observed a handful of times. The genes are TRBV6-2 or TRBV6-3 and TRBJ2-2; 10 positions match TRBD2. This CDR3 is built from 15 residues. J was trimmed by 4 bases and V by 6 bases; bases with no gene match: 5. Germline V gives CDR1 MNHEY, CDR2 SVGEGT. The DNA for the CDR3 is TGTGCCAGCAGAACAGCGGGAGGGGGCACCGGGGAGCTGTTTTTT. Its translation: CASRTAGGGTGELFF.

This chain joins TRBV4-1 and TRBJ2-5, with D possibly called TRBD1 or TRBD2 (5 bases each). The CDR3 contains 14 residues. Trimming stripped 1 base from V and 5 bases from J, with 11 bases between. Germline CDR1 is MGHRA and CDR2 is YSYEKL. CDR3 sequence: CASSQGTGAETQYF. The DNA for the CDR3 is TGCGCCAGCAGCCAAGGGACTGGGGCGGAGACCCAGTACTTC.

This clonotype appeared many times. The chain recombines TRBV6-2 or TRBV6-3 with TRBJ2-7, with D uncertain. The CDR3 has 14 residues. Trimming left V 2 bases short and J 2 bases short, with 10 bases between. Germline CDR1 and CDR2: MNHEY and SVGEGT. The CDR3 protein is CASSYRSRTYEQYF. DNA of the CDR3: TGTGCCAGCAGTTACAGAAGCCGGACCTACGAGCAGTACTTC.

The V call is TRBV30, the J call TRBJ2-7; 9 nucleotides align to TRBD2. Unmatched junction bases numbered 22, after V lost 4 bases and J lost 6 bases. This CDR3 is built from 18 residues. Germline V gene sequence: CDR1 GTSNPN, CDR2 SVGIG (reference sequence). The chain's CDR3 is CAWIARREGLPGAREQYF. Written as DNA, the CDR3 is TGTGCCTGGATCGCAAGGCGGGAGGGCCTCCCGGGTGCCCGCGAGCAGTACTTC.

The table lists this clonotype with a few counts. This sequence joins TRBV6-1 and TRBJ2-5; 8 bases fit TRBD1. The length of the CDR3 is 13 residues. The germline V gene encodes CDR1 MNHNS and CDR2 SASEGT. J was trimmed by 6 bases and V by 6 bases; bases with no gene match: 6. The CDR3 DNA reads TGTGCCAGCAGCTCGACAGGGGTTAAGACCCAGTACTTC. Translated: CASSSTGVKTQYF.

This chain connects TRBV6-2 or TRBV6-3 to TRBJ1-5, with D possibly TRBD1 on 5 matching bases. Germline CDR1 and CDR2: MNHEY and SVGEGT. V lost 5 bases and J lost 5, with 13 bases in between. The CDR3 totals 14 residues. The CDR3 bases are TGTGCCAGCAGTGAGGGACGTCGGGATCAGCCCCAGCATTTT. This codes for CASSEGRRDQPQHF.

This clonotype was seen a handful of times. This sequence joins TRBV19 and TRBJ2-1; D is unclear. Trimming removed 5 bases at V and 6 bases at J, with 8 bases between. The germline V gene has CDR1 LNHDA and CDR2 SQIVND (reference sequence). The CDR3 length is 12 residues. The CDR3 coding sequence is TGTGCCAGTAGTTGGACCTCCAATGAGCAGTTCTTC. This encodes CASSWTSNEQFF. Combining the CDR3 with reference TRBV19 and TRBJ2-1 gives the whole variable domain DGGITQSPKYLFRKEGQNVTLSCEQNLNHDAMYWYRQDPGQGLRLIYYSQIVNDFQKGDIAEGYSVSREKKESFPLTVTSAQKNPTAFYLCASSWTSNEQFFGPGTRLTVL.

This clonotype has at least ten counts. The V call is TRBV7-2, the J call TRBJ1-3; perhaps TRBD1 as D (6 bases). The CDR3 has 16 residues. Germline-derived CDR1 and CDR2 are SGHTA and FQGNSA. Trimming removed 3 bases at V and 0 bases at J, with 12 bases between. The CDR3: CASSFSGASSGNTIYF. The CDR3 DNA follows: TGTGCCAGCAGCTTTTCAGGGGCGAGCTCTGGAAACACCATATATTTT.

At least ten counts were recorded for this clonotype. The junction does not match germline at one end; this may be a read error. The chain combines TRBV27 with TRBJ1-6; 7 nucleotides agree with TRBD1. The germline V gene has CDR1 MNHEY and CDR2 SMNVEV (reference sequence). This CDR3 comprises 16 residues. The CDR3 sequence: CASSRKSDRANSALHF. The CDR3 DNA reads TGTGCCAGCAGTCGTAAATCCGACAGGGCTAATTCAGCCCTCCACTTT.

The genes are TRBV5-8 and TRBJ2-7, with 9 bases fitting TRBD2. The V and J ends lost 4 bases and 4 bases, in that order; junction bases with no gene match: 15. The CDR3 consists of 17 residues. The germline CDR1 and CDR2 sequences are SGHTS and YDEGEE. CDR3: CASSLRRPAGGSYEQYF. The CDR3 DNA is TGTGCCAGCAGCCTCCGCCGCCCAGCGGGAGGTTCATACGAGCAGTACTTC.

This clonotype was observed at least ten times. The rearrangement uses TRBV28 and TRBJ2-7; no firm D call. Looked up from germline, CDR1 is MDHEN and CDR2 is SYDVKM. The CDR3 is 14 residues long. V gave up 6 bases and J gave up 4 bases, with 16 bases separating them. The CDR3 DNA is TGTGCCAGCAGCTTCGACACGGTGGGTTACGAGCAGTACTTC. Its translation: CASSFDTVGYEQYF.

The V gene is TRBV10-1, the J gene TRBJ1-5, with D possibly matching TRBD1 (5 bases). Trimming took off 2 bases at V and 0 bases at J, with 14 bases between the two ends. Germline-derived CDR1 and CDR2 are WNHNN and SYGVQD (reference sequence). This CDR3 has 17 residues. CDR3 region: CASSETRQGYSNQPQHF. For the CDR3, the DNA is TGCGCCAGCAGTGAGACTAGGCAGGGATATAGCAATCAGCCCCAGCATTTT.

This clonotype was seen more than once but under ten times. This chain joins TRBV19 and TRBJ2-1; 13 bases fit TRBD2. The CDR3 loop spans 16 amino acids. J lost 6 bases, V lost 9 bases, and 11 bases had no gene match. Germline CDR1 is LNHDA and CDR2 is SQIVND (reference sequence). The CDR3 sequence: CASLRTSGRGGNEQFF. CDR3 coding DNA: TGTGCCAGCCTCCGGACTAGCGGGAGAGGGGGCAATGAGCAGTTCTTC.

Many counts were recorded for this clonotype. The V call is TRBV30, the J call TRBJ2-4, with a possible D match to TRBD1 (7 bases). Deletions cut 0 bases from V and 0 bases from J, with 12 bases between. The CDR3 is 16 residues long. CDR1 and CDR2 (germline): GTSNPN, SVGIG (reference sequence). The CDR3 spells CAWSVQGGLAKNIQYF. The CDR3 DNA reads TGTGCCTGGAGTGTCCAGGGGGGCTTAGCCAAAAACATTCAGTACTTC.

This clonotype was counted many times. The chain combines TRBV3-1 with TRBJ1-2; a weak D match, TRBD1 (6 bases). Trimming cost V 2 bases and J 8 bases, with 12 bases left between them. The CDR3 is 13 residues long. Per the germline V gene, CDR1 is LGHDT and CDR2 is YNNKEL (reference sequence). The CDR3 here is CASSQNRDGGYTF. Written as DNA, the CDR3 is TGTGCCAGCAGCCAAAACAGGGATGGAGGCTACACCTTC.

This chain uses TRBV4-1 with TRBJ2-1; TRBD1 agrees at 12 bases. The V gene's germline CDR1 is MGHRA and CDR2 YSYEKL. This CDR3 is 15 amino acids long. Trimming took 0 bases from V and 10 from J; bases not matched to a gene: 4. The CDR3 bases are TGCGCCAGCAGCCAAGAGGGACAGGGGGCAAACGAGCAGTTCTTC. As protein: CASSQEGQGANEQFF.

This clonotype was observed many times. The chain has TRBV9 and TRBJ2-5; 7 nucleotides agree with TRBD2. V lost 4 bases, J lost 4 bases, and 4 bases stayed unmatched. The length of the CDR3 is 13 residues. The germline V gene has CDR1 SGDLS and CDR2 YYNGEE. As DNA, the CDR3 is TGTGCCAGCAGCAGGCAGCGGGGAGAGACCCAGTACTTC. It is translated as CASSRQRGETQYF.

This clonotype was counted between two and nine times. The chain uses TRBV30 and TRBJ1-1; D uncertain. V was shortened by 3 bases and J by 5 bases, with 7 bases between the two germline ends. From germline, CDR1 is GTSNPN and CDR2 SVGIG (reference sequence). This CDR3 is built from 11 residues. The CDR3 sequence is CAWRMVTEAFF. The CDR3 bases are TGTGCCTGGAGGATGGTTACTGAAGCTTTCTTT.

This clonotype was detected ten times or more. J is TRBJ2-3 and V is TRBV13; a weak D match, TRBD2 (5 bases). Per germline, CDR1 PRHDT and CDR2 FYEKMQ (reference sequence). There are 11 residues in the CDR3. With 8 bases removed from V and 4 bases from J, the gap between germline ends came to 7 bases. The CDR3 spells CASRGSDTQYF. The CDR3 DNA sequence: TGTGCCAGCCGAGGGTCAGATACGCAGTATTTT.

This clonotype occurred many times. The chain couples TRBV12-3 or TRBV12-4 to TRBJ2-2, with 8 bases identical to TRBD1. This CDR3 has 17 residues. V trimming: 6 bases; J trimming: 1 base; junction bases outside the gene matches: 10. The CDR3 nucleotides are TGTGCCAGCAGAAGGACAGGGCAGGTTTTGAACACCGGGGAGCTGTTTTTT. This translates into CASRRTGQVLNTGELFF.

The gene calls are TRBV5-1 and TRBJ2-7; D tentatively fits TRBD1 or TRBD2 (5 bases each). Trimming removed 3 bases from V and 6 bases from J, with 10 bases in between. The length of the CDR3 is 12 residues. Germline loops: CDR1 SGHRS, CDR2 YFSETQ. The CDR3 is CASSSGASEQYF. The CDR3 DNA sequence: TGCGCCAGCAGCTCCGGGGCGAGCGAGCAGTACTTC.

This clonotype has a handful of counts. The gene calls are TRBV30 and TRBJ2-1; 15 positions agree with TRBD2. V lost 5 bases and J lost 8; bases outside the gene matches: 10. Germline CDR1 reads GTSNPN; CDR2 reads SVGIG (reference sequence). The CDR3 is 16 amino acids. This CDR3 reads CAWDPGLAGGSDEQFF. The CDR3 DNA sequence: TGTGCCTGGGATCCGGGACTAGCGGGGGGTAGTGATGAGCAGTTCTTC.

This clonotype has just a few counts. This CDR3 reads CASSLVGGSVNEKLFF. The CDR3 DNA follows: TGCGCCAGCAGCTTGGTGGGGGGCTCTGTTAATGAAAAACTGTTTTTT. The chain links TRBV5-1 to TRBJ1-4, with D tentatively TRBD1 (6 bases). This CDR3 is 16 amino acids long. From germline, CDR1 is SGHRS and CDR2 YFSETQ. V was clipped by 0 bases and J by 4 bases, with 13 bases between them.

This clonotype was observed many times. V and J are TRBV27 and TRBJ2-3, with D unresolved. Germline V gene lookup returns CDR1 MNHEY and CDR2 SMNVEV (reference sequence). The CDR3 covers 13 residues. V was pared by 0 bases and J by 5 bases, with 6 bases between. CDR3 in DNA: TGTGCCAGCAGTTTATCCCCCCAAGATACGCAGTATTTT. It translates to CASSLSPQDTQYF.

This clonotype was recorded many times. This chain joins TRBV12-3 or TRBV12-4 and TRBJ2-1, with 7 nucleotides matching TRBD2. The CDR3 is 15 amino acids. V lost 2 bases to trimming and J lost 8 bases; unmatched junction nucleotides: 9. The CDR3: CASSLITGGSDEQFF. Written as DNA, the CDR3 is TGTGCCAGCAGTTTAATAACGGGAGGTAGCGATGAGCAGTTCTTC.

The sample holds a few counts of this clonotype. The V gene is TRBV14, the J gene TRBJ1-1; tentative D call: TRBD1 (5 bases). Trimming left V 3 bases short and J 7 bases short, with 12 bases between. Germline V gene sequence: CDR1 SGHDN, CDR2 FVKESK. This CDR3 region has 13 residues. The CDR3 region is CASSHGVRGEAFF. CDR3 DNA sequence: TGTGCCAGCAGCCATGGCGTAAGGGGTGAAGCTTTCTTT.

The sample holds a few counts of this clonotype. The chain is built from TRBV11-2 and TRBJ2-1, with D hard to call. The CDR3 is 15 residues long. The ends were cut back, 2 bases at V and 5 bases at J, with 13 bases in the middle. CDR1 is SGHAT, CDR2 FQNNGV, per germline. The CDR3 DNA follows: TGTGCCAGCAGCTTATCCCTACCAGGAGACAATGAGCAGTTCTTC. Protein: CASSLSLPGDNEQFF.

This clonotype was picked up a small number of times. The chain carries TRBV29-1 and TRBJ2-1; weak D call: TRBD1 (5 bases). Trimming took off 6 bases at V and 5 bases at J, with 14 bases between the two ends. The CDR3 has 13 residues. The germline V gene encodes CDR1 SQVTM and CDR2 ANQGSEA. As DNA, the CDR3 is TGCAGCGTGAGAAAAGACAGTAACAATGAGCAGTTCTTC. Translation gives CSVRKDSNNEQFF.